These T cell receptor beta chains were read from a single sample in a study of Ad26.COV2.S vaccination and SARS-CoV-2 variants. Measured with immunoSEQ multiplex PCR; TCRdb has only the in-frame clones, and not every one. This table holds about 350,000 clones, 70% to 90% found once. The sequencing used peripheral blood, collected in a trial of Ad26.COV2.S vaccine versus placebo. The receptors shown here come from a person between 18 and 60 years old who received the Ad26.COV2.S COVID-19 vaccine or a placebo. CDR3s include the opening cysteine and the closing phenylalanine or tryptophan. Fields, in order: clone size, D gene, V gene, J gene, CDR3 protein, CDR3 DNA. The D gene is left open where the match is weak. Only part of the rows carry a size: once, few, many, or a class if the clone is expanded.

NA	NA	TRBV29-1	TRBJ2-5	CSVVSGLFKETQYF	TGCAGCGTTGTAAGCGGGTTATTCAAGGAGACCCAGTACTTC
NA	NA	TRBV12-3/TRBV12-4	TRBJ1-2	CASSFSRAYTF	TGTGCCAGCAGTTTTTCTCGGGCCTACACCTTC
once	TRBD1	TRBV30	TRBJ2-3	CAWTKGTVSTDTQYF	TGTGCCTGGACTAAAGGGACAGTTAGCACAGATACGCAGTATTTT
NA	NA	TRBV11-2	TRBJ1-3	CASSGLNGNTIYF	TGTGCCAGCAGCGGGCTGAATGGAAACACCATATATTTT
NA	NA	TRBV10-1	TRBJ2-5	CASNAPWAGETQYF	TGCGCCAGCAACGCCCCTTGGGCAGGAGAGACCCAGTACTTC
NA	NA	TRBV30	TRBJ2-4	CAWREPAGRSKNIQYF	TGTGCCTGGAGAGAACCGGCGGGCCGTTCCAAAAACATTCAGTACTTC
NA	TRBD2	TRBV19	TRBJ2-1	CASSKASGSPYNEQFF	TGTGCCAGTAGTAAGGCTAGCGGGAGTCCTTACAATGAGCAGTTCTTC
NA	NA	TRBV24-1	TRBJ2-1	CATSDTGFSYNEQFF	TGTGCCACCAGTGATACAGGGTTCTCCTACAATGAGCAGTTCTTC
NA	NA	TRBV6-2/TRBV6-3	TRBJ2-3	CASSPSRVVFRADTQYF	TGTGCCAGCAGCCCCTCCAGGGTTGTGTTCAGGGCAGATACGCAGTATTTT
NA	NA	TRBV9	TRBJ2-3	CASSFRARLDTQYF	TGTGCCAGCAGCTTCCGGGCCAGGCTGGATACGCAGTATTTT
many	TRBD1	TRBV19	TRBJ1-1	CASRYRGMNTEAFF	TGTGCCAGTAGATACAGGGGGATGAACACTGAAGCTTTCTTT
NA	NA	TRBV6-5	TRBJ2-3	CASSRGTISTDTQYF	TGTGCCAGCAGCCGGGGGACAATTAGCACAGATACGCAGTATTTT
NA	NA	TRBV19	TRBJ2-3	CASRSTGTGTDTQYF	TGTGCCAGTAGGTCGACAGGGACTGGCACAGATACGCAGTATTTT
NA	NA	TRBV5-5	TRBJ1-5	CASSLGPDLGNQPQHF	TGTGCCAGCAGCTTGGGTCCAGACCTCGGAAATCAGCCCCAGCATTTT
few	NA	TRBV4-3	TRBJ2-1	CASSQEAIGSEQFF	TGCGCCAGCAGCCAAGAGGCTATAGGTAGTGAGCAGTTCTTC
once	TRBD1	TRBV29-1	TRBJ1-2	CSVDPGGGGYTF	TGCAGCGTTGACCCAGGGGGCGGCGGCTACACCTTC
NA	NA	TRBV3-1/TRBV3-2	TRBJ1-5	CASSQGAGGNQPQHF	TGTGCCAGCAGCCAAGGTGCAGGAGGCAATCAGCCCCAGCATTTT
NA	NA	TRBV5-5	TRBJ2-3	CASSHTGSSTDTQYF	TGTGCCAGCAGCCATACAGGGTCTAGCACAGATACGCAGTATTTT
few	NA	TRBV25-1	TRBJ1-1	CASSAWDGNTEAFF	TGTGCCAGCAGTGCCTGGGACGGGAACACTGAAGCTTTCTTT
once	NA	TRBV7-6	TRBJ2-3	CASSLIPGHPQYF	TGTGCCAGCAGCCTCATCCCGGGACATCCGCAGTATTTT
NA	NA	TRBV11-2	TRBJ1-4	CASSLDRVSQGKNEKLFF	TGTGCCAGCAGCTTAGATCGGGTCTCGCAGGGAAAGAATGAAAAACTGTTTTTT
NA	TRBD2	TRBV5-6	TRBJ2-1	CASSHSGLAGILYEQFF	TGTGCCAGCAGCCATTCGGGGCTAGCGGGGATACTGTATGAGCAGTTCTTC
NA	NA	TRBV11-2	TRBJ1-2	CASSLDRGYGYTF	TGTGCCAGCAGCTTAGATAGGGGTTATGGCTACACCTTC
NA	NA	TRBV12-3/TRBV12-4	TRBJ2-2	CASSQQGPGELFF	TGTGCCAGCAGTCAACAGGGACCCGGGGAGCTGTTTTTT
NA	NA	TRBV5-1	TRBJ2-5	CASSLESGWKTQYF	TGCGCCAGCAGCTTGGAGAGCGGGTGGAAGACCCAGTACTTC
NA	TRBD1	TRBV4-1	TRBJ1-2	CASSQDIRGPEGYTF	TGCGCCAGCAGCCAAGATATAAGGGGGCCAGAGGGCTACACCTTC
NA	NA	TRBV6-1	TRBJ2-7	CASSETVEQYF	TGTGCCAGCAGTGAGACTGTCGAGCAGTACTTC
NA	TRBD1	TRBV7-8	TRBJ2-5	CASSRDRGQETQYF	TGTGCCAGCAGCCGGGACAGGGGTCAAGAGACCCAGTACTTC
NA	TRBD1	TRBV10-3	TRBJ1-6	CAISTGERLGVSPLHF	TGTGCCATCAGTACAGGGGAAAGGTTGGGTGTCTCACCCCTCCACTTT
NA	NA	TRBV4-3	TRBJ2-3	CASSQGWQYDGTDTQYF	TGCGCCAGCAGCCAAGGCTGGCAGTACGATGGCACAGATACGCAGTATTTT
NA	NA	TRBV6-5	TRBJ2-2	CASSTPRITGELFF	TGTGCCAGCAGCACCCCGCGCATTACCGGGGAGCTGTTTTTT
few	NA	TRBV14	TRBJ1-1	CASSQTLGTEAFF	TGTGCCAGCAGCCAGACGTTGGGGACTGAAGCTTTCTTT
NA	NA	TRBV11-2	TRBJ1-1	CASSEYIDTEAFF	TGTGCCAGCAGCGAATACATAGACACTGAAGCTTTCTTT
NA	NA	TRBV2	TRBJ2-7	CASSQAAAGVREQYF	TGTGCCAGCAGTCAAGCTGCGGCAGGGGTGCGCGAGCAGTACTTC
NA	TRBD1	TRBV29-1	TRBJ1-1	CSVRDRETEAFF	TGCAGCGTTCGTGACAGGGAAACTGAAGCTTTCTTT
few	TRBD2	TRBV28	TRBJ2-5	CGSSGSVETQYF	TGTGGATCTAGCGGGAGCGTAGAGACCCAGTACTTC
once	NA	TRBV7-9	TRBJ1-3	CASSLGGLSSGNTIYF	TGTGCCAGCAGCTTAGGCGGTCTTAGCTCTGGAAACACCATATATTTT
NA	TRBD1	TRBV11-3	TRBJ2-2	CASSLMTGTNTGELFF	TGTGCCAGCAGCCTCATGACAGGGACGAACACCGGGGAGCTGTTTTTT
once	TRBD2	TRBV2	TRBJ2-3	CAREGLPTDTQYF	TGTGCCAGAGAGGGACTACCCACAGATACGCAGTATTTT
once	NA	TRBV11-2	TRBJ1-1	CASSLSGNTEAFF	TGTGCCAGCAGCTTATCAGGGAACACTGAAGCTTTCTTT
NA	NA	TRBV5-1	TRBJ2-1	CASSLSGYNEQFF	TGCGCCAGCAGCTTGTCTGGGTACAATGAGCAGTTCTTC
NA	NA	TRBV7-2	TRBJ2-3	CASSPLPGAGTDTQYF	TGTGCCAGCAGCCCCCTTCCGGGGGCGGGGACAGATACGCAGTATTTT
NA	NA	TRBV7-9	TRBJ1-2	CASSLIAPRNGYTF	TGTGCCAGCAGCTTAATCGCGCCGCGAAATGGCTACACCTTC
NA	NA	TRBV9	TRBJ2-3	CASSIRTDTQYF	TGTGCCAGCAGCATTCGCACAGATACGCAGTATTTT
NA	TRBD1	TRBV27	TRBJ1-2	CASRRQGANGYTF	TGTGCCAGCAGACGACAGGGGGCGAATGGCTACACCTTC
NA	TRBD1	TRBV10-3	TRBJ1-5	CAIGGGQINQPQHF	TGTGCCATCGGGGGGGGACAGATCAATCAGCCCCAGCATTTT
NA	TRBD1	TRBV18	TRBJ1-6	CASSPRSGTDNSPLHF	TGTGCCAGCTCTCCCCGATCCGGGACAGATAATTCACCCCTCCACTTT
NA	NA	TRBV7-6	TRBJ2-3	CASSQGHVNTDTQYF	TGTGCCAGCAGCCAAGGTCACGTAAACACAGATACGCAGTATTTT
NA	TRBD2	TRBV13	TRBJ2-1	CASSFSSGGAYNEQFF	TGTGCCAGCAGCTTCTCTAGCGGGGGAGCCTACAATGAGCAGTTCTTC
once	NA	TRBV5-1	TRBJ2-3	CASSLAGAFPGTDTQYF	TGCGCCAGCAGCCTCGCTGGGGCGTTTCCGGGGACAGATACGCAGTATTTT
NA	TRBD1	TRBV9	TRBJ2-1	CASSGGTGVFNEQFF	TGTGCCAGCAGCGGCGGGACAGGGGTGTTCAATGAGCAGTTCTTC